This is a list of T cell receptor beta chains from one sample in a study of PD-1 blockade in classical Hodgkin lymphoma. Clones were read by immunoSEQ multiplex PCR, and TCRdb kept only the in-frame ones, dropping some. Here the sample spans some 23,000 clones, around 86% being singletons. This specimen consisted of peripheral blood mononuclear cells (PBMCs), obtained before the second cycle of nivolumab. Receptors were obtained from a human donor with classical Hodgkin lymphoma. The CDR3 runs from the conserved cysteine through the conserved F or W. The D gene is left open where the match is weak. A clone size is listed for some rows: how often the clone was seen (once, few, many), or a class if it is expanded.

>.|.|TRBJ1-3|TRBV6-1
TGTGCCAGCAGTGAAGCGGCCTCCGGGAGGGGAAACACCATATATTTT
CASSEAASGRGNTIYF
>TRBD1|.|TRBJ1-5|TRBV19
TGTGCCAGCCGGGACAGGGACTATAGCAATCAGCCCCAGCATTTT
CASRDRDYSNQPQHF
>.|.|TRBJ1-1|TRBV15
TGTGCCACCAGCAGAGTGGAACAGGGAGGACCTGAAGCTTTCTTT
CATSRVEQGGPEAFF
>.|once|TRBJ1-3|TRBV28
TGTGCCAGCAAACCCACGACAACTGGAAACACCATATATTTT
CASKPTTTGNTIYF
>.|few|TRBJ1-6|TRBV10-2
TGCGCCAGCAGTGAAGGGGGAGGGAATTCACCCCTCCACTTT
CASSEGGGNSPLHF
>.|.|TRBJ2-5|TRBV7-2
TGTGCCAGCAGCGTCCGGGCGCTCCAAGAGACCCAGTACTTC
CASSVRALQETQYF
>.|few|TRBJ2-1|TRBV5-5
TGTGCCAGCAGCTTCACGGGGTCGGGCCCTAGGGGTGAGCAGTTCTTC
CASSFTGSGPRGEQFF
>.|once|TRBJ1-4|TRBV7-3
TGTGCCAGCAGCCCAACAGGAGCTTTAAATGAAAAACTGTTTTTT
CASSPTGALNEKLFF
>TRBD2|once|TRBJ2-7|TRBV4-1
TGCGCCAGCAGCCAAGATCAAGGGGAGCGGGAGGCCGCCCTCTACGAGCAGTACTTC
CASSQDQGEREAALYEQYF
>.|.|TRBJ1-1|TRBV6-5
TGTGCCAGCAGGTACTCCGGACGCCAAACTGAAGCTTTCTTT
CASRYSGRQTEAFF
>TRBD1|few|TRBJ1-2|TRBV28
TGTGCCAGCAGTCTCCTTGTCGGGACAGGCGATGGCTACACCTTC
CASSLLVGTGDGYTF
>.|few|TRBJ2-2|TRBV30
TGTGCCTGGAGTGCGGAGTCATTCACCGGGGAGCTGTTTTTT
CAWSAESFTGELFF
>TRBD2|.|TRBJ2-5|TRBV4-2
TGTGCCAGCAGCCAAGAGGGGGGAAGCGGGGGGCCCCAAGAGACCCAGTACTTC
CASSQEGGSGGPQETQYF
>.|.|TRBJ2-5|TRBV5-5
TGTGCCAGCAGCTTGGGTATGTCCGGAGAGACCCAGTACTTC
CASSLGMSGETQYF
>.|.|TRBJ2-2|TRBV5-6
TGTGCCAGCAGCTTAGCTGACGCGAACACCGGGGAGCTGTTTTTT
CASSLADANTGELFF
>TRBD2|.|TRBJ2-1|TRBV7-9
TGTGCCAGCAGCCCACCCGGGACTACCTCCTACAATGAGCAGTTCTTC
CASSPPGTTSYNEQFF
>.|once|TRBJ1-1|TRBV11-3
TGTGCCAGCAGCTTAATAGCCGGAATTCGTGGGGCCACTGAAGCTTTCTTT
CASSLIAGIRGATEAFF
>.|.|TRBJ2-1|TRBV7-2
TGTGCCAGCAGCCCCCGGGGGGGACAGGGTCGCAATGAGCAGTTCTTC
CASSPRGGQGRNEQFF
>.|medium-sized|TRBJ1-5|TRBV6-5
TGTGCCAGCAGTCCCCGGTCAGGGGGCAATCAGCCCCAGCATTTT
CASSPRSGGNQPQHF
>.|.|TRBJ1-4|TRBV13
TGTGCCAGCAGCTTAAGAGGTTTCGGGGGGTCTAATGAAAAACTGTTTTTT
CASSLRGFGGSNEKLFF
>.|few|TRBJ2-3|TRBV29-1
TGCAGCGTTGACAGTCTCACAGATACGCAGTATTTT
CSVDSLTDTQYF
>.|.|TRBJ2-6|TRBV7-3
TGTGCCAGCAGCTTAGCCGGGACACCGATCTCTGGGGCCAACGTCCTGACTTTC
CASSLAGTPISGANVLTF
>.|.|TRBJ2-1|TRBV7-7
TGTGCCAGCAGCTCCAACGAGAACTCCTACAATGAGCAGTTCTTC
CASSSNENSYNEQFF
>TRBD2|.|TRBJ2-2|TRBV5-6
TGTGCCAGCAGTCCTAGCGGGAACGCCGGGGAGCTGTTTTTT
CASSPSGNAGELFF
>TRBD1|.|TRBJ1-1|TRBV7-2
TGTGCCAGCAGCTTAGCGTACAGGGGGCGGGTAGACACTGAAGCTTTCTTT
CASSLAYRGRVDTEAFF
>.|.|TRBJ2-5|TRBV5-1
TGCGCCAGCAGCTTGGGGGGGCCGGAGACCCAGTACTTC
CASSLGGPETQYF